Sequencing of this T cell receptor (beta chain) was carried out in a study of T cells after yellow fever vaccination. Germline V gives CDR1 MNHEY, CDR2 SVGEGT. V dropped 7 bases and J dropped 5; count of bases not matched to a gene: 7. The CDR3 contains 13 residues. From the 5' RACE reads, TCRdb called clonotypes with MiXCR, one entry per CDR3 protein. The sample shows just under 600,000 distinct CDR3 sequences, roughly 13% of them seen only once. Sequences were derived from PBMCs, sampled on the day of the yellow fever booster vaccination. The chain couples TRBV6-2 or TRBV6-3 to TRBJ2-5; TRBD1 agrees at 7 bases. The receptor was derived from a man aged 25 to 40 who received the YFV17D yellow fever vaccine. CDR3 DNA: TGTGCCAGCACAAATCCGGGACAGGAGACCCAGTACTTC. It encodes CASTNPGQETQYF.